The clone carrying this T cell receptor beta chain has just one count. The data originate from a study of blood T cell repertoires in COVID-19. For the study at large: Acute-phase and convalescent COVID-19 samples originated in the United States, Italy and Spain.

V shed 0 bases and J 4 bases; nucleotides not matched to a gene: 7. Germline-derived CDR1 and CDR2 are SGHNT and YYREEE (reference sequence). The CDR3 totals 16 residues. The data were produced by immunoSEQ multiplex PCR, yet TCRdb's version contains in-frame clones alone and is incomplete. The repertoire holds around 320,000 clones, 87% seen once, with approximately 2% in the top ten. This chain uses TRBV5-4 with TRBJ1-2; 9 bases line up with TRBD1. The sample taken for sequencing was peripheral blood. This clonotype was obtained from a man younger than 30 with active or convalescent COVID-19. The chain's CDR3 is CASSLVAGTGSYGYTF. CDR3 in DNA: TGTGCCAGCAGCTTGGTCGCAGGGACAGGGTCCTATGGCTACACCTTC.